This T cell receptor (beta chain) stems from a study of cytomegalovirus exposure and HLA in healthy donors. Study-level results: Whilst most TCR sequences proved rare, a subset of public TCRs occurred across many donors. Previously analyzed data showed that most TCR beta V segments were productive at a frequency of about 87% or about 30%.

Both 60 Vbeta primers and 13 Jbeta primers went into the PCR. The data were produced by immunoSEQ multiplex PCR, yet TCRdb's version contains in-frame clones alone and is incomplete. The table lists 100,000 to 150,000 clones, over 75% of them singletons, with approximately 4.2% in the top ten. Regarding this clone: The antigen is undetermined.

This receptor was identified in a male donor in good health and CMV-seropositive. Sequences were obtained from PBMCs.

The CDR3 DNA reads TGTGCCAGCAGCCGTCGTAGCGGGGGGGCCCTAGAGACCCAGTACTTC. Translation gives CASSRRSGGALETQYF. The gene calls are TRBV7-9 and TRBJ2-5, with 11 bases that match TRBD2. The junction had 9 bases not matched to a gene; V was cut back by 5 bases and J by 4 bases. The CDR3 runs 16 residues. Germline CDR1 SEHNR, CDR2 FQNEAQ (reference sequence).